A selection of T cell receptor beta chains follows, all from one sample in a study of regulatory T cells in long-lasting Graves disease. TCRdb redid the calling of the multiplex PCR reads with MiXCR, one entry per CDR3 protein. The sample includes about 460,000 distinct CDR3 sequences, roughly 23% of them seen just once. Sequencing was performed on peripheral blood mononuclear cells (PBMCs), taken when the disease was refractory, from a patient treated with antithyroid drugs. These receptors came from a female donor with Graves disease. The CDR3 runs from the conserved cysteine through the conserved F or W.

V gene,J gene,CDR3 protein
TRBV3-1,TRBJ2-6,CASSQGGGANVLTF
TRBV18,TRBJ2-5,CASSPSGGETQYF
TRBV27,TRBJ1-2,CASTPRPGNYGYTF
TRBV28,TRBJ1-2,CASSLAGGGYGYTF
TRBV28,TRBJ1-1,CASIKGQVNTEAFF
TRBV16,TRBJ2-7,CASTTTLSTYEQYF
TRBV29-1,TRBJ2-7,CSAGTGTGGEQYF
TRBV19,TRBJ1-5,CASRTGGIQPQHF
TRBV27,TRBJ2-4,CASRALWQDRSIQYF
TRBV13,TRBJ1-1,CASSPDAQGRAFF
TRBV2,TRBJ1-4,CASREDSLNEKLFF
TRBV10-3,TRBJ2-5,CAISAGQRETQYF
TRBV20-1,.,CSAVLGREQFF
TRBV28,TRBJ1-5,CASSLGAPTKPQHF
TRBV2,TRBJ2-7,CASSDEYEQYF
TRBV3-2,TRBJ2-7,CASSQGMDPSYEQYF
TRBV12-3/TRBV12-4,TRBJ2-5,CASNPTSGGQETQYF
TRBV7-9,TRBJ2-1,CASSLTGSEQFF
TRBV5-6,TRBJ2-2,CASSLLAQAGGKLFF
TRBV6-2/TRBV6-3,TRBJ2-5,CASSYPRNAGTDQETQYF
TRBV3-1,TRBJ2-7,CASSRGRQAVSYEQYF
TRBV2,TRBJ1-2,CASSGVTVGGYTF
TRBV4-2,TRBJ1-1,CASSAFATGSVNTEAFF
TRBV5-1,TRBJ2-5,CASRFRDRGSQETQYF
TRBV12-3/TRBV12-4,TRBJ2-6,CASRTGQYSGANVLTF
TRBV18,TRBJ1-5,CASSPRSSLGNQPQHF
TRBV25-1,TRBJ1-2,CASSEAHRGQDYGYTF
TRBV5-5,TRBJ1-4,CASSALEGAREKLFF
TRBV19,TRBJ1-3,CASSIGGGTGSGNTIYF
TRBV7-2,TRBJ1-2,CASSPAGVANYGYTF
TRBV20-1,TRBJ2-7,CSAREGGLYEQYF
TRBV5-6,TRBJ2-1,CASSFPGTAHEQFF
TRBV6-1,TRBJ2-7,CASSTQQGHYEQYF
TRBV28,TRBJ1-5,CASRARAHAPQHF
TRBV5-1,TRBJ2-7,CASSLGTGEVASGYEQYF
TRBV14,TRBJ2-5,CASSQGIGQGGETQYF
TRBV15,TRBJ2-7,CATSRVLGPGKQYF
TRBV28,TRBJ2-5,CASSPVGVETQYF
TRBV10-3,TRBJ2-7,CAISERVTGSYEQYF
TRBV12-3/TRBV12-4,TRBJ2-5,CASSFNDGETQYF
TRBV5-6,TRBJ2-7,CASSRGPNSYEQYF